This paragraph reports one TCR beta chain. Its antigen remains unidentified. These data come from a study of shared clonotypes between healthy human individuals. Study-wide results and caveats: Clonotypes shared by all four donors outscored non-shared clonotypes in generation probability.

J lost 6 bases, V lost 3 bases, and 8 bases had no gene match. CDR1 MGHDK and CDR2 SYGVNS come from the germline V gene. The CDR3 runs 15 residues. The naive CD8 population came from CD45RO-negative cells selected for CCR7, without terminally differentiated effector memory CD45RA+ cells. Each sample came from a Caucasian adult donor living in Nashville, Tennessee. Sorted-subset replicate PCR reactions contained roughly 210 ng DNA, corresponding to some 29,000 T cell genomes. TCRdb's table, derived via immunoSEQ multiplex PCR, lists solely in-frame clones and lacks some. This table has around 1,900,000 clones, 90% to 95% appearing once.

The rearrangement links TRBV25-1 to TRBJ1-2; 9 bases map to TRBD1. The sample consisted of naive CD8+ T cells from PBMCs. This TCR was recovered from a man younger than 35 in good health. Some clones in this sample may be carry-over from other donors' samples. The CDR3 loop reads CASSEGDRVMDGYTF. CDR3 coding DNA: TGTGCCAGCAGTGAGGGGGACAGGGTAATGGATGGCTACACCTTC.